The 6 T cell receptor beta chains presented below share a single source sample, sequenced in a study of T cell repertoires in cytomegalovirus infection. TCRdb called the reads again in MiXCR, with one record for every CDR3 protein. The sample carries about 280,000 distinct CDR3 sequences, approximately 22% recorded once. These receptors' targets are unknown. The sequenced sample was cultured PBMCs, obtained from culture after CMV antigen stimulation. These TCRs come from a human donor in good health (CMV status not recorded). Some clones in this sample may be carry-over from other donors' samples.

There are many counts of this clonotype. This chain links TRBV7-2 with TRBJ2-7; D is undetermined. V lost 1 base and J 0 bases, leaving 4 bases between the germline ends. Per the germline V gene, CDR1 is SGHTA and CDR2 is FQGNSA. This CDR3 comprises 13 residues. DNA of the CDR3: TGTGCCAGCAGCTTAGGGGTCTCCTACGAGCAGTACGTC. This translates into CASSLGVSYEQYV.

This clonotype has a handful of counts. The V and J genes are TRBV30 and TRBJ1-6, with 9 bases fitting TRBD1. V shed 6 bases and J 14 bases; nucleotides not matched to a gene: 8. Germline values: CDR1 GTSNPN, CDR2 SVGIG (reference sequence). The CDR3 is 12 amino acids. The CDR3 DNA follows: TGTGCCTGTACGCCAGGGACAGGGTCCCTCCACTTT. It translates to CACTPGTGSLHF.

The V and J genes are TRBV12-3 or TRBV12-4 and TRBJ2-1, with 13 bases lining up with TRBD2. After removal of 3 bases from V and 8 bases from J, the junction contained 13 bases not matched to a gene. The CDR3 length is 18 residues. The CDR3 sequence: CASSFLGETSGRSHEQFF. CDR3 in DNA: TGTGCCAGCAGTTTTCTAGGGGAGACTAGCGGGAGGTCGCATGAGCAGTTCTTC.

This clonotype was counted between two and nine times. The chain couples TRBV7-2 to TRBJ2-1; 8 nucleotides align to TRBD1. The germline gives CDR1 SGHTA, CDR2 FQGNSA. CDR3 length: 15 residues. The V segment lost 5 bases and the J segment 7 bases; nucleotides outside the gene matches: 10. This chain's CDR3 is CASSPPTGVGNEQFF. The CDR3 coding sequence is TGTGCCAGCAGCCCCCCGACAGGGGTCGGGAATGAGCAGTTCTTC.

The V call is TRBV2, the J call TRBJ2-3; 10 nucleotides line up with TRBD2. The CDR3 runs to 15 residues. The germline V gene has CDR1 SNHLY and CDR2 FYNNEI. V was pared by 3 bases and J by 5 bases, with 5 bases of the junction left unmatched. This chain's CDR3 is CASSEASGRGDTQYF. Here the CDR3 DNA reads TGTGCCAGCAGTGAGGCTAGCGGGAGAGGAGATACGCAGTATTTT.

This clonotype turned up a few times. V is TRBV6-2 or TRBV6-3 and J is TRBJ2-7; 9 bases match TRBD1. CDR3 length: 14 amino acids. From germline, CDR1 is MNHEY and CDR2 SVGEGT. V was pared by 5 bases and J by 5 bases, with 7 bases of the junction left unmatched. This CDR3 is CASSQDRGKDEQYF. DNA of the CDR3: TGTGCCAGCAGTCAGGACAGGGGTAAGGACGAGCAGTACTTC.